Listed below are T cell receptor beta chains from one sample, sequenced in a study of OX40 agonist ivuxolimab in advanced cancers. Repertoires were generated with immunoSEQ multiplex PCR, while TCRdb's copy carries only in-frame clones and drops some. Of about 100,000 clones listed, about nine tenths are singletons. Sequencing used CD4+ or CD8+ T cells sorted from blood, obtained in a trial of the OX40 agonist ivuxolimab. The receptor source for this set is an adult with an advanced solid tumor such as melanoma, head and neck, liver or kidney cancer. CDR3s include the opening cysteine and the closing phenylalanine or tryptophan. D genes are given only for firm matches. Size is omitted from some rows. Given values are once, few, many or a class for expanded clones.

V gene: TRBV5-1
clone size: .
D gene: .
J gene: TRBJ2-3
CDR3 protein: CASSGGRSTDTQYF
CDR3 DNA: TGCGCCAGCTCCGGGGGGCGGAGCACAGATACGCAGTATTTT

V gene: TRBV30
clone size: .
D gene: TRBD2
J gene: TRBJ2-1
CDR3 protein: CAWSEGLAGFNEQFF
CDR3 DNA: TGTGCCTGGAGTGAAGGCCTAGCGGGATTCAATGAGCAGTTCTTC

V gene: TRBV9
clone size: .
D gene: .
J gene: TRBJ2-7
CDR3 protein: CASSVEGRAGEQYF
CDR3 DNA: TGTGCCAGCAGCGTAGAGGGTAGGGCGGGCGAGCAGTACTTC

V gene: TRBV27
clone size: .
D gene: .
J gene: TRBJ1-3
CDR3 protein: CASSHRTGDSGNTIYF
CDR3 DNA: TGTGCCAGCAGCCACCGGACGGGAGACTCTGGAAACACCATATATTTT

V gene: TRBV5-6
clone size: .
D gene: .
J gene: TRBJ1-3
CDR3 protein: CASGSGTALGNTIYF
CDR3 DNA: TGTGCCAGCGGTTCAGGGACGGCTCTCGGAAACACCATATATTTT

V gene: TRBV7-2
clone size: .
D gene: TRBD2
J gene: TRBJ2-7
CDR3 protein: CASSHSSGDIYEQYF
CDR3 DNA: TGTGCCAGCAGCCATTCTAGCGGGGACATTTACGAGCAGTACTTC

V gene: TRBV7-2
clone size: .
D gene: TRBD1
J gene: TRBJ1-6
CDR3 protein: CASREGRQGTNSPLHF
CDR3 DNA: TGTGCCAGCAGAGAAGGAAGACAGGGGACGAATTCACCCCTCCACTTT

V gene: TRBV7-2
clone size: .
D gene: .
J gene: TRBJ2-7
CDR3 protein: CASSTGRYEQYF
CDR3 DNA: TGTGCCAGCTCGACAGGGAGGTACGAGCAGTACTTC

V gene: TRBV7-9
clone size: .
D gene: .
J gene: TRBJ2-7
CDR3 protein: CASSPRVGYEQYF
CDR3 DNA: TGTGCCAGCAGCCCCCGAGTTGGCTACGAGCAGTACTTC

V gene: TRBV27
clone size: .
D gene: .
J gene: TRBJ1-1
CDR3 protein: CASRRGSYTEAFF
CDR3 DNA: TGTGCCAGCAGAAGGGGGTCTTACACTGAAGCTTTCTTT

V gene: TRBV7-9
clone size: .
D gene: TRBD1
J gene: TRBJ1-5
CDR3 protein: CASSSETGGVQPQHF
CDR3 DNA: TGTGCCAGCAGCTCAGAAACAGGGGGCGTTCAGCCCCAGCATTTT

V gene: TRBV5-1
clone size: .
D gene: TRBD1
J gene: TRBJ1-1
CDR3 protein: CASSFGTVNTEAFF
CDR3 DNA: TGCGCCAGCAGCTTCGGGACAGTGAACACTGAAGCTTTCTTT

V gene: TRBV19
clone size: .
D gene: TRBD2
J gene: TRBJ2-1
CDR3 protein: CASSIAGGSYNEQFF
CDR3 DNA: TGTGCCAGTAGTATAGCGGGGGGGTCCTACAATGAGCAGTTCTTC

V gene: TRBV19
clone size: .
D gene: TRBD1
J gene: TRBJ2-1
CDR3 protein: CASVPSGGVSYNEQFF
CDR3 DNA: TGTGCCAGTGTACCTTCAGGGGGCGTTTCCTACAATGAGCAGTTCTTC

V gene: TRBV2
clone size: .
D gene: .
J gene: TRBJ1-5
CDR3 protein: CASRAEGSNQPQHF
CDR3 DNA: TGTGCCAGCAGGGCAGAAGGGAGCAATCAGCCCCAGCATTTT

V gene: TRBV18
clone size: .
D gene: .
J gene: TRBJ2-7
CDR3 protein: CASSPGMNYEQYF
CDR3 DNA: TGTGCCAGCTCACCTGGGATGAACTACGAGCAGTACTTC

V gene: TRBV29-1
clone size: .
D gene: .
J gene: TRBJ1-1
CDR3 protein: CTVKRGDTEAFF
CDR3 DNA: TGCACCGTGAAGAGGGGGGACACTGAAGCTTTCTTT

V gene: TRBV5-6
clone size: once
D gene: .
J gene: TRBJ2-7
CDR3 protein: CASSLDSANYEQYF
CDR3 DNA: TGTGCCAGCAGCTTAGACTCTGCGAACTACGAGCAGTACTTC

V gene: TRBV7-6
clone size: .
D gene: .
J gene: TRBJ1-4
CDR3 protein: CASSLATRINEKLFF
CDR3 DNA: TGTGCCAGCAGCTTAGCTACAAGGATCAATGAAAAACTGTTTTTT

V gene: TRBV27
clone size: .
D gene: .
J gene: TRBJ2-6
CDR3 protein: CASSSLVTTPYSGANVLTF
CDR3 DNA: TGTGCCAGCAGTTCTTTGGTGACTACCCCTTACTCTGGGGCCAACGTCCTGACTTTC

V gene: TRBV11-2
clone size: .
D gene: .
J gene: TRBJ2-7
CDR3 protein: CASSEQGYEQYF
CDR3 DNA: TGTGCCAGCAGCGAACAGGGTTACGAGCAGTACTTC

V gene: TRBV5-1
clone size: .
D gene: TRBD2
J gene: TRBJ2-7
CDR3 protein: CASSLTSDLEQYF
CDR3 DNA: TGCGCCAGCAGTCTTACTAGCGACCTCGAGCAGTACTTC

V gene: TRBV27
clone size: .
D gene: .
J gene: TRBJ1-1
CDR3 protein: CASSLSGQARNTEAFF
CDR3 DNA: TGTGCCAGCAGTTTATCGGGGCAGGCTAGGAACACTGAAGCTTTCTTT

V gene: TRBV19
clone size: .
D gene: TRBD1
J gene: TRBJ1-4
CDR3 protein: CASRTQGTNEKLFF
CDR3 DNA: TGTGCCAGTAGGACACAGGGGACTAATGAAAAACTGTTTTTT

V gene: TRBV4-1
clone size: .
D gene: .
J gene: TRBJ2-1
CDR3 protein: CASSQASASSYNEQFF
CDR3 DNA: TGCGCCAGCAGCCAAGCTAGCGCTAGCTCCTACAATGAGCAGTTCTTC